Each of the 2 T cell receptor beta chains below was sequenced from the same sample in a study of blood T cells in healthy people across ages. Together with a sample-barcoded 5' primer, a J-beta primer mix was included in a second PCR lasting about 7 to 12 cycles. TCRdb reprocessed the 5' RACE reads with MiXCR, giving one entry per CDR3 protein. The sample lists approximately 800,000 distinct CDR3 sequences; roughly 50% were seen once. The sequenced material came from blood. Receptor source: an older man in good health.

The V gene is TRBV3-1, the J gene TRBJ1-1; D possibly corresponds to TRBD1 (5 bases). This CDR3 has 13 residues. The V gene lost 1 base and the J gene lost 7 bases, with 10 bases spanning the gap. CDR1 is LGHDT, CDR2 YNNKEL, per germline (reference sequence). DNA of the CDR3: TGTGCCAGCAGCCAAGGGGACGGGATTGAAGCTTTCTTT. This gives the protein CASSQGDGIEAFF.

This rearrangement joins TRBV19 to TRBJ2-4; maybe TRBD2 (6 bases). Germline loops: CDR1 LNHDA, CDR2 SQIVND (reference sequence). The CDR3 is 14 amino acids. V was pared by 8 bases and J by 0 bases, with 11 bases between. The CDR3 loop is CASGGNLAKNIQYF. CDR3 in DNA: TGTGCCAGTGGGGGGAATCTAGCCAAAAACATTCAGTACTTC.